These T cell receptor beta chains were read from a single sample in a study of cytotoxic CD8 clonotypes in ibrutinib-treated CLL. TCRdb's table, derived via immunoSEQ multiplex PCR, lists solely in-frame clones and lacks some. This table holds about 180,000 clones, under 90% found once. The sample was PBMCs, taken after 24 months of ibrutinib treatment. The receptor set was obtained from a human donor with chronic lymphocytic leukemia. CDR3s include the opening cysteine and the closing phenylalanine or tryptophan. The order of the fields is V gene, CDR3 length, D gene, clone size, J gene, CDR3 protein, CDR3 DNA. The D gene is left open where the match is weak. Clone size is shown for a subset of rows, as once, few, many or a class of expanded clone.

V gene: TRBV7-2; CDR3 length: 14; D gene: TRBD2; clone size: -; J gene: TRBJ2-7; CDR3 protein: CASSLAGTSYEQYF; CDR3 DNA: TGTGCCAGCAGCTTAGCCGGGACTAGCTACGAGCAGTACTTC
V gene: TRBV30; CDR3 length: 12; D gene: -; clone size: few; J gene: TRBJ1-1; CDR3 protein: CAWSVPPTETFF; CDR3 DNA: TGTGCCTGGAGTGTACCCCCCACGGAAACTTTCTTT
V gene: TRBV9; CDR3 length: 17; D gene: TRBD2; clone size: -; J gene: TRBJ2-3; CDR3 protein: CASSVGGNGRAPDTQYF; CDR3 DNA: TGTGCCAGCAGCGTAGGGGGGAACGGGAGGGCCCCAGATACGCAGTATTTT
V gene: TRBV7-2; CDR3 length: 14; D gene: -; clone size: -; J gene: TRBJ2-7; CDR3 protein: CASSNGGRQGEQYF; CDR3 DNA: TGTGCCAGCTCAAACGGAGGCAGGCAGGGGGAGCAGTACTTC
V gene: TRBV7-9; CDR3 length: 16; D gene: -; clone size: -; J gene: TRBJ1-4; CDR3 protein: CASSQTAPRANEKLFF; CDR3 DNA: TGTGCCAGCAGCCAGACAGCTCCAAGAGCAAATGAAAAACTGTTTTTT
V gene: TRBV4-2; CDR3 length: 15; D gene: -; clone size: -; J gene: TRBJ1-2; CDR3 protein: CASSPREASLYGYTF; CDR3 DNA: TGTGCCAGCAGCCCCCGAGAGGCCTCGCTCTACGGCTACACCTTC
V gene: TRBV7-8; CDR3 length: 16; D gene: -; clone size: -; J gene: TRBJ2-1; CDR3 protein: CASSLGQASSYNEQFF; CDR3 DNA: TGTGCCAGCAGCTTAGGGCAGGCGAGCTCCTACAATGAGCAGTTCTTC
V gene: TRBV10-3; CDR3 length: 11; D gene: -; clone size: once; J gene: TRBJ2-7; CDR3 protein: CAISFSYEQYF; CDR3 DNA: TGTGCCATCAGTTTCTCCTACGAGCAGTACTTC
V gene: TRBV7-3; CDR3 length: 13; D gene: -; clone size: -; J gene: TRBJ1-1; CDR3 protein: CASSPNRQLEAFF; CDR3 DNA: TGTGCCAGCAGCCCGAACCGACAGCTCGAAGCTTTCTTT
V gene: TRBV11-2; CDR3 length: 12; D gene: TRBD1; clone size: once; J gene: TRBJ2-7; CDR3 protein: CASRHSGGEQYF; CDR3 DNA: TGTGCCAGCAGACATTCAGGGGGCGAGCAGTACTTC
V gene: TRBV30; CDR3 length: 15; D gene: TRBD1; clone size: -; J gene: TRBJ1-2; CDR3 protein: CAWSVRSSGGRGYTF; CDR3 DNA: TGTGCCTGGAGTGTACGCAGCTCAGGGGGCCGTGGCTACACCTTC
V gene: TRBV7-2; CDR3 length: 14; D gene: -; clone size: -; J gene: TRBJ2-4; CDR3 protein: CASSPQGTGNIQYF; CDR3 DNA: TGTGCCAGCAGCCCACAGGGTACTGGAAACATTCAGTACTTC
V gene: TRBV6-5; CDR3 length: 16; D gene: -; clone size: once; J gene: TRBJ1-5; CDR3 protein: CASSYSRRARYQPQHF; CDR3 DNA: TGTGCCAGCAGTTATAGCCGACGGGCTCGATATCAGCCCCAGCATTTT
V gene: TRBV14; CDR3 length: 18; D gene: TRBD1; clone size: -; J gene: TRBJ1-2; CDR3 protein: CASSPSLGQGGANYGYTF; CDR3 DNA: TGTGCCAGCAGCCCGAGTCTCGGACAGGGCGGCGCTAACTATGGCTACACCTTC
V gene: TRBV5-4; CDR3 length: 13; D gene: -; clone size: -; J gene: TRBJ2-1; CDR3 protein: CASSLSSPREQFF; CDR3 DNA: TGTGCCAGCAGCTTGAGTTCCCCCCGTGAGCAGTTCTTC
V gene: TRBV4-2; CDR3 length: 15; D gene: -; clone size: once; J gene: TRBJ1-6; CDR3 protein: CASSQDLQALGPLHF; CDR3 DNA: TGTGCCAGCAGCCAAGATCTACAGGCCCTTGGACCCCTCCACTTT